This T cell receptor (beta chain) originates from a study of blood T cell repertoires in COVID-19. Looking at the study overall: The United States, Italy and Spain supplied acute and convalescent COVID-19 samples. In each case, the material was cDNA or gDNA derived from T cells, B-cell-depleted T cells, or PBMCs.

Source study methods: Scientists estimated how many nucleated cells there were by amplifying reference gene primers. TCRdb keeps only in-frame clones here, not all; method: immunoSEQ multiplex PCR. The DNA gave D and trimming, while V, J and clone size come from that table. The sample has roughly 340,000 clones, around nine tenths seen once. V was pared by 2 bases and J by 4 bases, with 6 bases of the junction left unmatched. This CDR3 is built from 15 residues. Germline CDR1 SGHNT, CDR2 YENEEA. The gene calls are TRBV11-3 and TRBJ1-1, with 8 bases lining up with TRBD1. The TCR originated in a woman between 18 and 29 years old who had recovered from COVID-19. Sample: peripheral blood. The CDR3, as DNA: TGTGCCAGCAGCTTATACAGGGGGTCGTTCACTGAAGCTTTCTTT. Residues: CASSLYRGSFTEAFF.